Listed here are 3 T cell receptor beta chains from one sample, sequenced in a study of ipilimumab plus nivolumab after autologous stem cell transplantation. The table came from immunoSEQ multiplex PCR; TCRdb's copy has only in-frame clones and leaves some out. The table shows 10,000 to 15,000 clones, with approximately 70% occurring only once. The sequences come from PBMCs, collected in a trial of ipilimumab plus nivolumab as post-transplant consolidation. These receptors were collected from a male donor with diffuse large B-cell lymphoma.

The chain couples TRBV29-1 to TRBJ2-3; D may be TRBD2 (6 bases). The V gene lost 4 bases and the J gene lost 2 bases, with 16 bases spanning the gap. The V gene's germline CDR1 is SQVTM and CDR2 ANQGSEA. The CDR3 is made up of 15 amino acids. In DNA form, the CDR3 reads TGCAGCGTTGGGGCAGGAGGGAGGCTCACAGATACGCAGTATTTT. Residues: CSVGAGGRLTDTQYF.

The V gene is TRBV11-2, the J gene TRBJ2-2; no reliable D call. The CDR3 is made up of 13 amino acids. CDR1 and CDR2 from the germline V gene are SGHAT and FQNNGV. V lost 8 bases to trimming and J lost 3 bases, with 10 bases between them. The CDR3 sequence is CASGRLDTGELFF. In nucleotides, the CDR3 is TGTGCCAGCGGCCGACTGGACACCGGGGAGCTGTTTTTT.

V is TRBV5-1 and J is TRBJ1-6, with 9 bases identical to TRBD1. Germline-derived CDR1 and CDR2 are SGHRS and YFSETQ. V lost 4 bases and J lost 1; bases outside the gene matches: 6. The CDR3 has 17 amino acids. The CDR3 DNA sequence: TGCGCCAGCAGCCCGATCGGACAGGGGTCCTATAATTCACCCCTCCACTTT. Translation gives CASSPIGQGSYNSPLHF.